The 32 T cell receptor beta chains listed next were all sequenced from one sample in a study of OX40 agonist ivuxolimab in advanced cancers. TCRdb's copy holds only in-frame clones and misses some; the assay was immunoSEQ multiplex PCR. The sample holds roughly 130,000 clones; around 95% are singletons and the top ten take more than 0.15%. Specimen: CD4+ or CD8+ T cells sorted from blood, collected in a trial of the OX40 agonist ivuxolimab. The receptors stem from an adult with an advanced solid tumor such as melanoma, head and neck, liver or kidney cancer.

J is TRBJ1-1 and V is TRBV18; D call uncertain. From germline, CDR1 is KGHSH and CDR2 LQKENI. The CDR3 has 14 residues. The V and J ends lost 3 bases and 0 bases respectively, with 8 bases between them. CDR3 region: CASSPRIMNTEAFF. CDR3 nucleotides: TGTGCCAGCTCACCCCGCATAATGAACACTGAAGCTTTCTTT. Looking up the rest from reference TRBV18 and TRBJ1-1 gives the full variable domain: NAGVMQNPRHLVRRRGQEARLRCSPMKGHSHVYWYRQLPEEGLKFMVYLQKENIIDESGMPKERFSAEFPKEGPSILRIQQVVRGDSAAYFCASSPRIMNTEAFFGQGTRLTVV.

This clone was seen just once. This rearrangement joins TRBV5-1 to TRBJ2-1; 8 positions match TRBD1. The CDR3 spans 15 residues. V gave up 2 bases and J gave up 2 bases; unmatched junction bases: 3. The germline V gene encodes CDR1 SGHRS and CDR2 YFSETQ. The CDR3 DNA sequence: TGCGCCAGCAGCTTTCAGGGGGCCGCCTACAATGAGCAGTTCTTC. Protein product: CASSFQGAAYNEQFF.

For this clone: This specimen includes other DNA sequences encoding the same CDR3. CDR3 protein: CASSLGLFQETQYF. The CDR3 DNA follows: TGCGCCAGCAGCCTGGGCCTATTTCAAGAGACCCAGTACTTC. The V and J genes are TRBV5-1 and TRBJ2-5; D gene unclear. Germline CDR1 SGHRS, CDR2 YFSETQ. The CDR3 is made up of 14 amino acids. V was cut by 4 bases and J by 2 bases, with 12 bases left in between. Full variable domain (missing parts from reference TRBV5-1 and TRBJ2-5): KAGVTQTPRYLIKTRGQQVTLSCSPISGHRSVSWYQQTPGQGLQFLFEYFSETQRNKGNFPGRFSGRQFSNSRSEMNVSTLELGDSALYLCASSLGLFQETQYFGPGTRLLVL.

V is TRBV29-1 and J is TRBJ2-3; D is perhaps TRBD2 (6 bases). V was clipped by 8 bases and J by 4 bases, with 16 bases between them. Germline-derived CDR1 and CDR2 are SQVTM and ANQGSEA. The CDR3 contains 13 residues. CDR3 protein: CSSRRDPSDTQYF. The CDR3 coding sequence is TGCAGCAGTCGGAGGGACCCCTCAGATACGCAGTATTTT.

This clone showed up just once. The chain has TRBV4-2 and TRBJ2-2; 11 bases agree with TRBD2. The CDR3 length is 17 residues. In germline, CDR1 is LGHNA, CDR2 YNFKEQ. The J segment lost 9 bases and the V segment lost 4 bases, leaving 13 bases of the junction unmatched. The CDR3 reads CASSPPVTSGDLRELFF. CDR3 in DNA: TGTGCCAGCAGCCCACCGGTGACTAGCGGGGACCTGAGGGAGCTGTTTTTT.

The V call is TRBV28, the J call TRBJ2-3; D gene unclear. This CDR3 is 15 amino acids long. The germline CDR1 and CDR2 sequences are MDHEN and SYDVKM. V shed 4 bases and J shed 5 bases, with 16 bases lying between them. CDR3 amino acids: CASSSSGARQDTQYF. CDR3 DNA: TGTGCCAGCAGTTCTTCAGGAGCCCGGCAAGATACGCAGTATTTT.

The J gene is TRBJ2-5, the V gene TRBV7-7, with D tentatively TRBD2 (6 bases). V was shortened by 5 bases and J by 5 bases, with 18 bases between the two germline ends. CDR3 length: 15 residues. Germline-derived CDR1 and CDR2 are SSHAT and FNYEAQ (reference sequence). The CDR3 spells CASSQNIVGRETQYF. CDR3 nucleotides: TGTGCCAGCAGCCAGAATATTGTGGGGAGGGAGACCCAGTACTTC.

V is TRBV4-3 and J is TRBJ2-1; the D is unclear. The CDR3 contains 14 residues. Germline-derived CDR1 and CDR2 are LGHNA and YSLEER. The ends were cut back, 0 bases at V and 5 bases at J, with 8 bases in the middle. CDR3 region: CASSQDGSNNEQFF. CDR3 coding DNA: TGCGCCAGCAGCCAAGATGGGTCAAACAATGAGCAGTTCTTC.

This sequence joins TRBV7-2 and TRBJ2-1; 7 bases match TRBD2. From germline, CDR1 is SGHTA and CDR2 FQGNSA. Losses at the gene ends were 5 bases for V and 3 bases for J; bases not matched to a gene: 7. There are 15 residues in the CDR3. CDR3 residues: CASSQSSGFYNEQFF. The DNA of the CDR3 is TGTGCCAGCAGCCAATCTAGCGGATTCTACAATGAGCAGTTCTTC. Full variable domain (outside the CDR3, taken from reference TRBV7-2 and TRBJ2-1): GAGVSQSPSNKVTEKGKDVELRCDPISGHTALYWYRQSLGQGLEFLIYFQGNSAPDKSGLPSDRFSAERTGGSVSTLTIQRTQQEDSAVYLCASSQSSGFYNEQFFGPGTRLTVL.

The CDR3 region is CATSLGGSTDTQYF. The CDR3 coding sequence is TGTGCCACCTCCCTGGGGGGGAGCACAGATACGCAGTATTTT. The V call is TRBV11-2, the J call TRBJ2-3; 7 nucleotides agree with TRBD2. There are 14 residues in the CDR3. The V and J ends lost 10 bases and 0 bases, in that order; junction bases with no gene match: 7. Germline V gene sequence: CDR1 SGHAT, CDR2 FQNNGV.

This chain links TRBV5-3 with TRBJ1-2; the match to TRBD1 covers 7 bases. TRBV5-3 is identified as an open reading frame with a role that is uncertain. The V gene end was trimmed by 0 bases and the J gene end by 5 bases; junction bases not matched to a gene: 16. This CDR3 spans 18 amino acids. CDR3 sequence (DNA): TGTGCCAGAAGCTTGGATCTGGGACAGCTTCCTCCGATTTATGGCTACACCTTC. It translates to CARSLDLGQLPPIYGYTF.

J is TRBJ1-5 and V is TRBV6-6; no clear D. V was pared by 2 bases and J by 4 bases, with 6 bases between. Germline assignment: CDR1 MNHNY and CDR2 SVGAGI (reference sequence). This CDR3 is built from 13 residues. Here the CDR3 DNA reads TGTGCCAGCAGTTACAGGGATAATCAGCCCCAGCATTTT. Residues: CASSYRDNQPQHF.

The V gene is TRBV7-9, the J gene TRBJ1-2; D not certain. Germline values: CDR1 SEHNR, CDR2 FQNEAQ (reference sequence). This CDR3 contains 15 residues. Trimming took 1 base from V and 3 from J, leaving 12 bases between them. CDR3 in amino acids: CASSLGVGTDYGYTF. CDR3 in DNA: TGTGCCAGCAGCTTAGGGGTGGGTACGGACTATGGCTACACCTTC. The variable domain in full, completed from reference TRBV7-9 and TRBJ1-2, reads DTGVSQNPRHKITKRGQNVTFRCDPISEHNRLYWYRQTLGQGPEFLTYFQNEAQLEKSRLLSDRFSAERPKGSFSTLEIQRTEQGDSAMYLCASSLGVGTDYGYTFGSGTRLTVV.

The rearrangement joins TRBV28 to TRBJ1-5; 7 bases align to TRBD1. V shed 7 bases and J 3 bases; nucleotides not matched to a gene: 6. Per the germline V gene, CDR1 is MDHEN and CDR2 is SYDVKM. The CDR3 totals 14 residues. In nucleotides, the CDR3 is TGTGCCAGCAACCCCGACAGGGTCAATCAGCCCCAGCATTTT. Translating gives CASNPDRVNQPQHF.

V is TRBV19 and J is TRBJ1-5, with D perhaps TRBD1 (5 bases). The CDR3 totals 17 residues. CDR1 is LNHDA, CDR2 SQIVND, per germline (reference sequence). V was shortened by 5 bases and J by 4 bases, with 21 bases between the two germline ends. The CDR3 DNA reads TGTGCCAGTAGTGCAAGGGTCTTAGGGGTAGGAAATCAGCCCCAGCATTTT. Residues: CASSARVLGVGNQPQHF.

This chain uses TRBV27 with TRBJ1-2, with 7 bases fitting TRBD1. This CDR3 spans 14 amino acids. V was pared by 6 bases and J by 5 bases, with 9 bases of the junction left unmatched. The V gene's germline CDR1 is MNHEY and CDR2 SMNVEV (reference sequence). The CDR3 DNA follows: TGTGCCAGCAGGCCAACCGGGACAGCTTATGGCTACACCTTC. Translating gives CASRPTGTAYGYTF.

This rearrangement joins TRBV28 to TRBJ2-4; D call uncertain. The CDR3 is 16 amino acids. Per the germline V gene, CDR1 is MDHEN and CDR2 is SYDVKM. The V and J ends lost 4 bases and 0 bases respectively, with 13 bases between them. CDR3 loop: CASSSPAAQAKNIQYF. DNA for the CDR3: TGTGCCAGCAGTTCTCCGGCGGCCCAAGCCAAAAACATTCAGTACTTC.

The chain carries TRBV5-4 and TRBJ2-2, with TRBD2 as a possible D gene (6 bases). V shed 3 bases and J shed 4 bases, with 16 bases lying between them. CDR1 and CDR2 from the germline V gene are SGHNT and YYREEE (reference sequence). This CDR3 is built from 16 residues. The CDR3 loop reads CASSSRRAVGTGELFF. The CDR3 bases are TGTGCCAGCAGCTCCCGGAGGGCCGTCGGCACCGGGGAGCTGTTTTTT.

This chain links TRBV7-8 with TRBJ2-7, with D perhaps TRBD1 (6 bases). Germline CDR1 and CDR2: SGHVS and FQNEAQ. This CDR3 is built from 14 residues. V was cut by 4 bases and J by 1 base, with 11 bases left in between. The CDR3 region is CASSSGTQSYEQYF. The DNA for the CDR3 is TGTGCCAGCAGCTCCGGGACACAATCCTACGAGCAGTACTTC.

This rearrangement joins TRBV6-5 to TRBJ1-4, with TRBD1 matching over 8 bases. The length of the CDR3 is 13 residues. Trimming took 6 bases from V and 7 from J; bases not matched to a gene: 4. The germline CDR1 and CDR2 sequences are MNHEY and SVGAGI. The CDR3 DNA follows: TGTGCCAGCAGACAGGGGGTAATTGAAAAACTGTTTTTT. Translated, it gives CASRQGVIEKLFF.

The chain links TRBV9 to TRBJ2-7, with a tentative D call TRBD1 (6 bases). The CDR3 runs to 14 residues. The V end was cut by 4 bases, the J end by 2 bases, with 13 bases between. In germline, CDR1 is SGDLS, CDR2 YYNGEE. The CDR3 protein is CASSLMGHTYEQYF. The CDR3 DNA reads TGTGCCAGCAGCCTAATGGGACATACCTACGAGCAGTACTTC.

The V and J genes are TRBV6-5 and TRBJ1-2, with unresolved D. This CDR3 spans 14 amino acids. Germline CDR1 and CDR2: MNHEY and SVGAGI. Trimming removed 2 bases at V and 9 bases at J, with 16 bases between. CDR3 in amino acids: CASSYTNAAVSYTF. In DNA, the CDR3 is TGTGCCAGCAGTTACACGAATGCAGCAGTGAGCTACACCTTC.

The J gene is TRBJ2-5, the V gene TRBV5-1; TRBD1 might be the D (6 bases). V lost 3 bases and J 1 base, leaving 13 bases between the germline ends. Per the germline V gene, CDR1 is SGHRS and CDR2 is YFSETQ. The CDR3 extends over 15 amino acids. This CDR3 is CASSSSRTVQETQYF. CDR3 nucleotide sequence: TGCGCCAGCAGCTCAAGTCGGACAGTCCAAGAGACCCAGTACTTC.

The chain uses TRBV28 and TRBJ1-2; 7 positions agree with TRBD1. The germline gives CDR1 MDHEN, CDR2 SYDVKM. V dropped 2 bases and J dropped 2; count of bases not matched to a gene: 2. The CDR3 sequence is 14 residues long. CDR3 DNA sequence: TGTGCCAGCAGTTTACTGGGACAGAACTATGGCTACACCTTC. Residues: CASSLLGQNYGYTF.

The rearrangement uses TRBV15 and TRBJ2-3, with D maybe TRBD1 (5 bases). This CDR3 has 16 amino acids. Trimming shortened V by 3 bases and J by 4 bases, and 17 bases separated the two germline ends. Germline loops: CDR1 LNHNV, CDR2 YYDKDF (reference sequence). The CDR3 region has the DNA TGTGCCACCAGCAGGGTAATGACAGTTGGACCAGATACGCAGTATTTT. It is translated as CATSRVMTVGPDTQYF.

The rearrangement joins TRBV6-1 to TRBJ2-5; no definite D call. Germline-derived CDR1 and CDR2 are MNHNS and SASEGT. Trimming shortened V by 6 bases and J by 5 bases, and 13 bases separated the two germline ends. This CDR3 comprises 13 residues. The DNA for the CDR3 is TGTGCCAGCAGAACAACTACCCGCGAGACCCAGTACTTC. Protein sequence: CASRTTTRETQYF.

The count of this clone is one. The chain carries TRBV28 and TRBJ2-4; D is possibly TRBD2 (6 bases). The germline V gene encodes CDR1 MDHEN and CDR2 SYDVKM. CDR3 length: 17 amino acids. Deletions cut 4 bases from V and 0 bases from J, with 16 bases between. The CDR3 DNA reads TGTGCCAGCAGTTCCTATAGCGGAGACTTAGCCAAAAACATTCAGTACTTC. Protein product: CASSSYSGDLAKNIQYF.

The J gene is TRBJ2-5, the V gene TRBV9, with D possibly called TRBD1 or TRBD2 (5 bases each). The CDR3 length is 17 residues. V dropped 0 bases and J dropped 2 bases, with 17 bases sitting between them. The germline CDR1 and CDR2 sequences are SGDLS and YYNGEE. CDR3 DNA sequence: TGTGCCAGCAGCGTAGGGGGTGGTGGAGAGGGGCAAGAGACCCAGTACTTC. Protein product: CASSVGGGGEGQETQYF.

The chain has TRBV6-5 and TRBJ2-7, with D tentatively TRBD1 or TRBD2 (6 bases each). The germline gives CDR1 MNHEY, CDR2 SVGAGI. V lost 0 bases, J lost 5 bases, and 8 bases lay in between. The CDR3 consists of 13 residues. The CDR3 protein is CASSYSRGDEQYF. Written as DNA, the CDR3 is TGTGCCAGCAGTTACTCGAGGGGGGACGAGCAGTACTTC.

The CDR3 nucleotides are TGTGCCAGTCAGGCGGGACAGGGTACTCAGCCCCAGCATTTT. Its protein is CASQAGQGTQPQHF. The chain couples TRBV6-6 to TRBJ1-5, with 9 bases matching TRBD1. Germline-derived CDR1 and CDR2 are MNHNY and SVGAGI (reference sequence). V shed 9 bases and J 6 bases; nucleotides not matched to a gene: 9. This CDR3 contains 14 residues.

This chain connects TRBV23-1 to TRBJ1-5; 7 nucleotides align to TRBD1. TRBV23-1 is an ORF, with its function uncertain. Trimming removed 5 bases from V and 4 bases from J; junction bases left unmatched: 11. The CDR3 totals 16 residues. This chain's CDR3 is CASSDGQDILNQPQHF. CDR3 nucleotides: TGCGCCAGCAGTGATGGACAGGACATATTAAATCAGCCCCAGCATTTT.

The rearrangement joins TRBV28 to TRBJ2-5; possible D gene TRBD2, 5 bases. The V end lost 4 bases, the J end lost 5 bases, and 14 bases lay between the germline ends. Germline lookup yields CDR1 MDHEN and CDR2 SYDVKM. This CDR3 region has 14 residues. The CDR3 loop is CASSYTRFLETQYF. The DNA for the CDR3 is TGTGCCAGCAGTTATACTAGGTTTCTGGAGACCCAGTACTTC.